The entry that follows covers one T cell receptor beta chain sequence. Its antigen is not identified. Under the ViraFEST assay, PBMC were stimulated with viral peptide pools so that antigen-specific CD4+ T cells expanded. Sequencing was performed afterwards. Cells that had been cultured for less than 13 days were the source of isolated CD4+ T cells. Nucleocapsid antibodies stayed negative before and after vaccination, showing no earlier SARS-CoV-2 infection. In culture with 10 IU/ml IL-2 and 8 to 10 ug/ml peptides, PBMC were grown at a few million per well. The CDR3 extends over 17 amino acids. Germline values: CDR1 MNHEY, CDR2 SMNVEV (reference sequence). The V gene lost 0 bases and the J gene lost 4 bases, with 18 bases spanning the gap. Sequenced by immunoSEQ multiplex PCR; TCRdb stores in-frame clones only, minus some. The data show about 41,000 clones, around 77% seen once. This record comes from a study of vaccination effects on CD4 cells after COVID-19. Across the study: Vaccination of participants consisted of two doses of either the BNT162b2 or mRNA-1273 vaccine.

General observations from the study: Late after vaccination, infection- and vaccine-induced clones showed marked clonal contraction.

V gene TRBV27 combines with J gene TRBJ1-2, with D maybe TRBD1 (6 bases). The input for sequencing was CD4+ T cells from PBMCs cultured with HCoV-NL63 spike peptides, taken before COVID-19 vaccination. The receptor's source is a human donor who received a COVID-19 vaccine. The CDR3 DNA reads as TGTGCCAGCAGTTTATCGCTAAGGGAAGGACAGATCTATGGCTACACCTTC. As protein: CASSLSLREGQIYGYTF.